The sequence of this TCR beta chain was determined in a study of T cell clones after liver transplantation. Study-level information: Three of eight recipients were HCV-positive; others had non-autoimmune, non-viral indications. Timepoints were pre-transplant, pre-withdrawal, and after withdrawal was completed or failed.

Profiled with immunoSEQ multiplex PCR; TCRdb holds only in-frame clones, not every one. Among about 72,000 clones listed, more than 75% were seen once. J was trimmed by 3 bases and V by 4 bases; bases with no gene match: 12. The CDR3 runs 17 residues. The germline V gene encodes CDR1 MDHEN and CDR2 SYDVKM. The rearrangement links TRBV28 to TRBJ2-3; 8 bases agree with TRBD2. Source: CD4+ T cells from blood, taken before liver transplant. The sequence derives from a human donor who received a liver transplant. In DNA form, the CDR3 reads TGTGCCAGCAGTTCACCCTCAGCGGGAGCTGGAACAGATACGCAGTATTTT. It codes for CASSSPSAGAGTDTQYF.